What follows is one TCR beta chain and its context. Generated by immunoSEQ multiplex PCR, the TCRdb table keeps only in-frame clones and is missing some. Of roughly 300,000 clones listed, 73% are singletons. The source of the sample is a study of shared clonotypes between healthy human individuals. Germline-derived CDR1 and CDR2 are SNHLY and FYNNEI. V gave up 6 bases and J gave up 1 base, with 4 bases separating them. The CDR3 covers 12 residues. The chain carries TRBV2 and TRBJ1-5; unclear D gene. The sample comprised memory CD4+ T cells sorted from blood. The subset: CD45RA-negative fraction. This receptor was identified in a man aged 25-45 years in good health. This chain's CDR3 is CASRYSNQPQHF. In nucleotides, the CDR3 is TGTGCCAGCAGATACAGCAATCAGCCCCAGCATTTT.